Detailed here is one TCR beta chain. Its antigen is not known. At the time of sampling, donors were nominally healthy, though unrecorded immune exposures were likely. This entry belongs to a study of cytomegalovirus exposure and HLA in healthy donors. V shed 7 bases and J shed 3 bases, with 13 bases lying between them. The CDR3 runs to 15 residues. Germline lookup yields CDR1 LNHDA and CDR2 SQIVND (reference sequence). Study outcomes and limitations: Presence/absence analyses took donor sequencing depth as roughly uniform.

It was with 60 Vbeta and 13 Jbeta primers that the PCR ran. Sequencing was performed with immunoSEQ multiplex PCR; in TCRdb, only in-frame clones are kept and a portion is missing. The data hold some 170,000 clones, with around 79% observed a single time. This TCR came from a middle-aged man in good health and CMV-seropositive. Sequences were obtained from PBMCs. The chain uses TRBV19 and TRBJ2-6; a possible D gene is TRBD2 (5 bases). The CDR3 nucleotides read TGTGCCAGTAAAACGGTCCGGGATGGGGCCAACGTCCTGACTTTC. This sequence encodes CASKTVRDGANVLTF.